The table lists the clone carrying this TCR beta chain with a few counts. This sample was included in a study of blood T cell repertoires in COVID-19. Study summary: COVID-19 samples, acute and convalescent, were from the United States, Italy and Spain. Sample material is recorded as cDNA or gDNA derived from T cells, B-cell-depleted T cells, or PBMCs.

In the original processing: Cell counts per sample came from amplifying reference gene primers. Profiling relied on immunoSEQ multiplex PCR, and the TCRdb table lists in-frame clones only, not all of them. V and J calls and clone size are those listed in that table; D and trimming were worked out from the DNA. The sample contains approximately 140,000 clones, 80% to 90% of which appear only once. A Seattle source enrolled patients during active infection and followed them longitudinally. Trimming took off 7 bases at V and 7 bases at J, with 13 bases between the two ends. The CDR3 is 12 amino acids. Germline assignment: CDR1 MNHNY and CDR2 SVGAGI (reference sequence).

The gene calls are TRBV6-6 and TRBJ1-1, with a possible D match to TRBD1 (5 bases). The sequenced sample consisted of peripheral blood. The TCR originated in a man between 18 and 29 years old with COVID-19, enrolled during active disease. CDR3 residues: CASTIGAGEAFF. For the CDR3, the DNA is TGTGCCAGCACTATTGGGGCAGGTGAAGCTTTCTTT.